One and the same sample provided the 27 T cell receptor beta chains below, sequenced in a study of T cell responses to AZD1222 COVID-19 vaccine. Clones were read by immunoSEQ multiplex PCR, and TCRdb kept only the in-frame ones, dropping some. This table has roughly 150,000 clones, roughly 91% appearing once. The specimen comprised peripheral blood, sampled on day 0 of AZD1222 vaccination. These receptors originate from an adult in good health.

The chain is built from TRBV19 and TRBJ2-6, with a tentative D call TRBD1 (5 bases). V was trimmed by 8 bases and J by 0 bases, leaving 8 bases between them. The CDR3 is 14 residues long. The germline V gene has CDR1 LNHDA and CDR2 SQIVND (reference sequence). The CDR3 DNA sequence: TGTGCCAGTGGGGCCTACTCTGGGGCCAACGTCCTGACTTTC. It encodes CASGAYSGANVLTF. The complete variable domain, with remaining parts taken from reference TRBV19 and TRBJ2-6, reads DGGITQSPKYLFRKEGQNVTLSCEQNLNHDAMYWYRQDPGQGLRLIYYSQIVNDFQKGDIAEGYSVSREKKESFPLTVTSAQKNPTAFYLCASGAYSGANVLTFGAGSRLTVL.

This rearrangement joins TRBV7-3 to TRBJ2-7; D might be TRBD1 (5 bases). This CDR3 is 15 amino acids long. Germline V CDR1 and CDR2: SGHTA, FQGTGA. V shed 2 bases and J shed 6 bases, with 17 bases lying between them. This CDR3 reads CASSLSSAKGREQYF. CDR3 sequence (DNA): TGTGCCAGCAGCTTATCCTCTGCCAAGGGGCGCGAGCAGTACTTC.

This chain uses TRBV11-2 with TRBJ1-2, with D uncertain. This CDR3 is built from 14 residues. The germline CDR1 and CDR2 sequences are SGHAT and FQNNGV. The V gene lost 0 bases and the J gene lost 3 bases, with 8 bases spanning the gap. CDR3 sequence: CASSLDDEDYGYTF. The CDR3 nucleotides are TGTGCCAGCAGCTTAGATGACGAGGACTATGGCTACACCTTC. Together with reference TRBV11-2 and TRBJ1-2, the CDR3 gives the full variable domain: EAGVAQSPRYKIIEKRQSVAFWCNPISGHATLYWYQQILGQGPKLLIQFQNNGVVDDSQLPKDRFSAERLKGVDSTLKIQPAKLEDSAVYLCASSLDDEDYGYTFGSGTRLTVV.

This sequence joins TRBV5-1 and TRBJ2-3; a weak D match, TRBD2 (6 bases). The ends were cut back, 5 bases at V and 4 bases at J, with 17 bases in the middle. The CDR3 is 15 residues long. Germline CDR1 is SGHRS and CDR2 is YFSETQ. CDR3 amino acids: CASSSVGGNADTQYF. CDR3 nucleotides: TGCGCCAGCAGTTCAGTGGGCGGGAATGCAGATACGCAGTATTTT.

CDR3 DNA: TGTGCCAGCAGCATACCGTCGACAGGGAAGGAGACAGATACGCAGTATTTT. Translated: CASSIPSTGKETDTQYF. The chain carries TRBV21-1 and TRBJ2-3; the table's D call of TRBD1 was not tested on the DNA. TRBV21-1 is shown as a pseudogene. The CDR3 covers 17 residues.

The rearrangement uses TRBV23-1 and TRBJ2-7, with 7 bases that match TRBD2. TRBV23-1 is identified as an open reading frame with a role that is uncertain. Trimming cost V 2 bases and J 0 bases; bases outside gene matches: 4. The CDR3 is 15 residues long. CDR3 in amino acids: CASSQECGGSYEQYF. CDR3 in DNA: TGCGCCAGCAGTCAAGAATGCGGGGGCTCCTACGAGCAGTACTTC.

The rearrangement uses TRBV7-6 and TRBJ2-5; 12 bases align to TRBD2. V dropped 3 bases and J dropped 4; count of bases not matched to a gene: 12. The CDR3 has 18 residues. Germline CDR1 SGHVS, CDR2 FNYEAQ. The CDR3, as DNA: TGTGCCAGCAGCTTTCAACTAGCGGGGGGCCTAGCAAGAGAGACCCAGTACTTC. As protein: CASSFQLAGGLARETQYF. Combining the CDR3 with reference TRBV7-6 and TRBJ2-5 gives the whole variable domain GAGVSQSPRYKVTKRGQDVALRCDPISGHVSLYWYRQALGQGPEFLTYFNYEAQQDKSGLPNDRFSAERPEGSISTLTIQRTEQRDSAMYRCASSFQLAGGLARETQYFGPGTRLLVL.

The genes are TRBV29-1 and TRBJ2-5, with 7 bases lining up with TRBD1. This CDR3 has 13 residues. V shed 7 bases and J 3 bases; nucleotides not matched to a gene: 8. The germline V gene has CDR1 SQVTM and CDR2 ANQGSEA. In nucleotides, the CDR3 is TGCAGCGCAACGGGACAGTTCAAAGAGACCCAGTACTTC. It translates to CSATGQFKETQYF.

This clone was detected once. The rearrangement links TRBV5-5 to TRBJ2-1; 10 bases map to TRBD2. Per the germline V gene, CDR1 is SGHKS and CDR2 is YYEKEE (reference sequence). V lost 3 bases, J lost 10 bases, and 13 bases stayed unmatched. This CDR3 has 16 residues. The CDR3: CASSSNPSTSGTEQFF. The DNA of the CDR3 is TGTGCCAGCAGCTCTAACCCTAGTACTAGCGGGACAGAGCAGTTCTTC.

The chain recombines TRBV4-1 with TRBJ1-3; D call uncertain. Between the trimmed V and J ends, which lost 0 bases and 14 bases, there was a span of 14 bases. The CDR3 consists of 13 residues. Germline lookup yields CDR1 MGHRA and CDR2 YSYEKL. CDR3 nucleotide sequence: TGCGCCAGCAGCCAAGAGAGTAGGGCAGCTTTATATTTT. It encodes CASSQESRAALYF.

The chain couples TRBV6-5 to TRBJ2-7; D unresolved. CDR3 length: 13 amino acids. The V end was cut by 6 bases, the J end by 3 bases, with 12 bases between. Germline assignment: CDR1 MNHEY and CDR2 SVGAGI. CDR3 in DNA: TGTGCCAGCAGGCCCACACCAGACTACGAGCAGTACTTC. Translation: CASRPTPDYEQYF.

The chain is built from TRBV29-1 and TRBJ1-1; D not certain. Germline V lookup: CDR1 SQVTM, CDR2 ANQGSEA. This CDR3 contains 13 residues. Deletions cut 3 bases from V and 4 bases from J, with 12 bases between. This chain's CDR3 is CSVDKGVGTEAFF. CDR3 in DNA: TGCAGCGTTGATAAAGGAGTAGGCACTGAAGCTTTCTTT.

This chain uses TRBV6-5 with TRBJ2-3; 12 positions agree with TRBD2. This CDR3 spans 16 amino acids. J gave up 8 bases and V 3 bases, and 9 bases lay outside the gene matches. Germline CDR1 and CDR2: MNHEY and SVGAGI. The CDR3 sequence: CASSYAELAGGGTQYF. CDR3 DNA: TGTGCCAGCAGTTATGCCGAACTAGCGGGGGGTGGTACGCAGTATTTT.

V usage is TRBV7-9 and J usage is TRBJ1-3, with 7 positions matching TRBD1. V dropped 3 bases and J dropped 4; count of bases not matched to a gene: 12. The CDR3 runs 17 residues. The germline CDR1 and CDR2 sequences are SEHNR and FQNEAQ (reference sequence). CDR3 sequence: CASSFQGQVLGGNTIYF. The CDR3 DNA is TGTGCCAGCAGCTTCCAAGGACAGGTCCTGGGAGGAAACACCATATATTTT.

The CDR3 DNA sequence: TGTGCCAGCAGCCGTAAAGGTGGCAGGGTGGGCACTGAAGCTTTCTTT. As protein: CASSRKGGRVGTEAFF. J is TRBJ1-1 and V is TRBV7-9; the D gene is possibly TRBD1 (5 bases). This CDR3 has 16 residues. Germline assignment: CDR1 SEHNR and CDR2 FQNEAQ (reference sequence). With 5 bases removed from V and 4 bases from J, the gap between germline ends came to 20 bases.

V and J are TRBV7-2 and TRBJ2-7, with a weak D call TRBD2 (6 bases). CDR1 is SGHTA and CDR2 is FQGNSA in the germline V gene. V lost 5 bases and J 3 bases, leaving 20 bases between the germline ends. This CDR3 has 16 residues. The CDR3 bases are TGTGCCAGCAGCCCACGGGGGACGGGAGCTGACTACGAGCAGTACTTC. As protein: CASSPRGTGADYEQYF.

This clone was seen a single time. The gene calls are TRBV7-9 and TRBJ2-7; D gene unclear. The CDR3 runs to 12 residues. V lost 1 base and J lost 4, with 5 bases in between. CDR1 is SEHNR and CDR2 is FQNEAQ in the germline V gene (reference sequence). CDR3 in amino acids: CASSLDLYEQYF. CDR3 bases: TGTGCCAGCAGCTTAGATCTATACGAGCAGTACTTC.

This clone was counted a single time. The junction departs from germline at one end; a sequencing error may be responsible. The chain uses TRBV20-1 and TRBJ1-2; D gene uncertain. This CDR3 spans 9 amino acids. Germline V lookup: CDR1 DFQATT, CDR2 SNEGSKA (reference sequence). This chain's CDR3 is CSARDGQHF. CDR3 bases: TGCAGTGCTAGAGATGGGCAACACTTC.

This clone was detected only a few times. This chain joins TRBV4-2 and TRBJ2-1; D is unclear. CDR1 is LGHNA, CDR2 YNFKEQ, per germline. The CDR3 is 16 amino acids. Trimming took 1 base from V and 4 from J, leaving 14 bases between them. The CDR3 nucleotides read TGTGCCAGCAGCCAAGGGTGGATCGGCGTATACAATGAGCAGTTCTTC. Its translation is CASSQGWIGVYNEQFF.

The gene calls are TRBV30 and TRBJ2-3, with D perhaps assigned TRBD1 or TRBD2 (5 bases each). V was cut by 3 bases and J by 6 bases, with 10 bases left in between. Germline assignment: CDR1 GTSNPN and CDR2 SVGIG (reference sequence). The CDR3 spans 12 residues. The CDR3 DNA reads as TGTGCCTGGAGCCCAGGGACCGATACGCAGTATTTT. It codes for CAWSPGTDTQYF.

This clone showed up just once. The rearrangement links TRBV5-4 to TRBJ2-7, with D uncertain. This CDR3 is built from 13 residues. With 0 bases removed from V and 3 bases from J, the gap between germline ends came to 7 bases. Per the germline V gene, CDR1 is SGHNT and CDR2 is YYREEE (reference sequence). CDR3 residues: CASSLEGNYEQYF. The CDR3 DNA sequence: TGTGCCAGCAGCTTGGAGGGTAACTACGAGCAGTACTTC.

This chain uses TRBV6-1 with TRBJ2-7, with a weak D call TRBD1 (6 bases). The V gene lost 3 bases and the J gene lost 3 bases, with 12 bases spanning the gap. The CDR3 spans 14 residues. The germline V gene encodes CDR1 MNHNS and CDR2 SASEGT. The CDR3 spells CASSDTGLIYEQYF. CDR3 nucleotides: TGTGCCAGCAGTGACACAGGGCTCATCTACGAGCAGTACTTC.

The chain uses TRBV24-1 and TRBJ2-5; TRBD1 matches 9 bases. The V gene end was trimmed by 4 bases and the J gene end by 5 bases; junction bases not matched to a gene: 7. Germline V gene data show CDR1 as KGHDR and CDR2 as SFDVKD. The CDR3 consists of 15 residues. As DNA, the CDR3 is TGTGCCACCAGTGAGGGAGGGACAGGGTACGAGACCCAGTACTTC. As protein: CATSEGGTGYETQYF.

The rearrangement joins TRBV18 to TRBJ2-7; TRBD1 agrees at 11 bases. This CDR3 is 15 amino acids long. V lost 4 bases and J lost 5; bases outside the gene matches: 7. Per the germline V gene, CDR1 is KGHSH and CDR2 is LQKENI. CDR3: CASSLRTGGKNEQYF. CDR3 in DNA: TGTGCCAGCTCACTCCGGACAGGGGGCAAAAACGAGCAGTACTTC.

The rearrangement links TRBV7-2 to TRBJ2-7; possibly TRBD2 for D (7 bases). The CDR3 is 15 residues long. Germline CDR1 and CDR2: SGHTA and FQGNSA. V lost 5 bases and J 2 bases, leaving 16 bases between the germline ends. The CDR3 region is CASSRDGGRTYEQYF. CDR3 in DNA: TGTGCCAGCAGCCGGGACGGGGGGCGGACCTACGAGCAGTACTTC.

This clone has only one observation. The chain recombines TRBV11-2 with TRBJ1-4, with 11 bases matching TRBD1. CDR1 is SGHAT, CDR2 FQNNGV, per germline. The CDR3 loop spans 15 amino acids. V dropped 6 bases and J dropped 7; count of bases not matched to a gene: 7. The CDR3 DNA reads as TGTGCCAGCAGAAGACCGGGACAGGGGGTTGAAAAACTGTTTTTT. Its protein product is CASRRPGQGVEKLFF.

This clone was detected only once. This chain connects TRBV3-1 (or the pseudogene TRBV3-2) to TRBJ1-1; no firm D call. Germline CDR1 LGHDT, CDR2 YNNKEL (reference sequence). With 3 bases removed from V and 4 bases from J, the gap between germline ends came to 6 bases. CDR3 length: 12 amino acids. Written as DNA, the CDR3 is TGTGCCAGCAGCCAGAAGACCACTGAAGCTTTCTTT. Translation: CASSQKTTEAFF.